The present TCR beta chain was sequenced within a study of blood T cell repertoires in COVID-19. Assignments of participants to cohorts depended upon their own reported clinical history. Trimming took 6 bases from V and 4 from J; bases not matched to a gene: 7. The CDR3 has 15 amino acids. Germline CDR1 reads SNHLY; CDR2 reads FYNNEI. Sequencing was performed with immunoSEQ multiplex PCR; in TCRdb, only in-frame clones are kept and a portion is missing. The profile shows around 200,000 clones, 70% to 90% of them singletons. The rearrangement uses TRBV2 and TRBJ2-7; 12 bases fit TRBD2. The source is a man aged 35-49 years who had recovered from COVID-19. Sequencing used PBMCs or T cells enriched from blood (not recorded which). The CDR3 coding sequence is TGTGCCAGCAGCGTTACTAGCGGGGGGTTTTACGAGCAGTACTTC. Translating it yields CASSVTSGGFYEQYF.